The source of this T cell receptor (beta chain) is a study of regulatory T cells in long-lasting Graves disease (dated by TCRdb to 2020 to 2023). In terms of the full investigation: Antithyroid drugs had been taken for less than 3 months by newly diagnosed Graves' disease patients. The study was conducted in China and was registered as a clinical trial. A total of 35 or so samples were covered by TCR sequencing, comprising about 13 persistent and 20 or so newly diagnosed Graves' disease patients. Peripheral blood TCR sequencing and RNA sequencing compared persistent Graves' disease patients with newly diagnosed Graves' disease patients. The full study reports these points: Compared with newly diagnosed patients, patients with persistent Graves' disease had lower TCR Shannon entropy and fewer highly expanded clones, which suggests clonal expansion. Preferential use of TRBV28, TRBJ1-2 and TRBJ2-5 was observed in persistent disease, whereas TRBV20-1 and TRBJ2-1 were favored in newly diagnosed disease. Patients with persistent disease shared more public clonotypes (roughly 2,900) than newly diagnosed patients did (more than 900). Sequencing and analysis were limited to the TCR beta chain. Because the primary lesion, thyroid tissue, could not be accessed, the study looked at peripheral blood alone. The authors noted that the small sample size was a limitation that may lower accuracy.

Library creation used multiplex PCR. Instrument used: Illumina HiSeq 4000. TCR beta libraries were built with iRepertoire HTBI primers and Arm-PCR amplification of CDR3 regions. PCR products were gel purified before sequencing. Processing in the source paper ran as follows. Gene usage analysis of CDR3 amino acid clonotypes relied on the 55 to 80 TRBV and 14 TRBJ segments identified across samples. Filtered high-quality paired reads were merged into contigs using COPE and FqMerger. BLAST was used to align contigs to the IMGT TRBV, TRBD and TRBJ reference genes, and CDR3 was defined following IMGT. Clonotypes above 0.1% frequency were classified as highly expanded clones. Shannon entropy was used to measure repertoire diversity, and the Gini coefficient was used to measure V-J evenness. A clonotype found in more than one individual was treated as public. TCRdb reprocessing: public reads trimmed at Q25 with fastp, clones called with MiXCR, in-frame beta chains kept. Under each unique CDR3 protein, matching rows form one entry showing the most common genes and DNA. What appears here as the V and J calls and clone size reflects TCRdb's work, not the paper's. A total of some 560,000 distinct CDR3 sequences appear in this sample, about 16% of them only once. More than 20% of the sample comes from the top ten.

Taken with the paper, the label for time point translates to: newly diagnosed GD, antithyroid drugs for less than 3 months. RNA was extracted from PBMCs in TRIzol for both TCR sequencing and RNA sequencing. The diagnosis of Graves' disease was made according to American Thyroid Association guidelines. Patients were recruited from an endocrinology department in Xi'an, China. From each patient, nine milliliters of peripheral blood was collected into an EDTA anticoagulant tube. PBMCs were isolated by Ficoll Paque Plus density gradient separation without further T cell sorting. An Agilent 2100 Bioanalyzer and agarose gel were used to check RNA quality, while a NanoDrop 2000 measured RNA concentration. Looking up the germline V gene yields CDR1 LGHNT and CDR2 FRNRAP. V drops 7 bases and J drops 0 bases, leaving 15 bases in between. Inclusive of the bounding cysteine and phenylalanine, the CDR3 is 15 residues long. Just the 45-base CDR3 DNA is kept, in frame starting at base 1.

This clonotype has more than one count but fewer than ten. There is no known antigen for this receptor. Qualities for individual bases were not recorded, and no much larger clone is one base off. The sample also formed part of further work on T cells in Graves' hyperthyroidism and ophthalmopathy. From the second report: Stable Graves' hyperthyroidism was defined as the absence of progression to ophthalmopathy over 18 months of follow-up. Hyperthyroidism patients were newly diagnosed, had a disease duration of under 2 months, and were aged 18 to 65 years. The study excluded patients with uncontrolled infections, other autoimmune diseases, pregnancy or lactation. Diagnoses were established on the basis of clinical symptoms, serum thyroxine and TRAb, thyroid ultrasound, and orbital computed tomography. A first-round RT-PCR of the TCR CDR3 used the HTBI primer set with the Qiagen OneStep RT-PCR kit. Most expanded thyroid clonotypes (frequency above 0.001) were also detected in blood, suggesting blood repertoires may reflect thyroid immune responses. A 13 V-J signature model separated ophthalmopathy from stable hyperthyroidism, with around 88% sensitivity and 81% to 82% specificity in cross-validation and 80%/75% in testing. In validation, the model predicted progression to ophthalmopathy a median of around 6.5 months before onset, with approximately 70% sensitivity and nearly 75% specificity. A discovery cohort of fewer than 110 patients, roughly 43 with Graves' ophthalmopathy and approximately 55 with stable Graves' hyperthyroidism, was used to find distinguishing TCR V-J signatures. An independent validation cohort of 18 to 20 hyperthyroidism patients and roughly 16 patients who later progressed to ophthalmopathy tested prospective prediction of ophthalmopathy. The roughly 94 discovery patients were randomly divided into training and test sets at a 7:3 ratio. Thyroid tissue and blood T-cell repertoires from about 6 Graves' hyperthyroidism patients were also compared in the study. Once sampling was done, hyperthyroidism patients were given methimazole at a starting dose of 30 mg daily, whereas ophthalmopathy patients were given high-dose intravenous methylprednisolone. A second multiplex PCR round built the libraries, followed by size selection and purification. Libraries were sequenced paired-end with 100 bp reads on an Illumina HiSeq2000. SOAPnuke was used to process the raw data, removing reads that contained adapters or uncalled bases, had a mean Phred below 15, or lacked an exact match to the constant primer or identifier. COPE v1.2.5 was used to merge the high-quality paired reads, and each unique nucleotide sequence was defined as a clonotype. MiTCR v1.1 was used to align clonotypes to the IMGT TRBV, TRBD and TRBJ reference segments. Analysis was restricted to V-J combinations with a frequency above 0.0001, which covered over 98% of repertoires. The TCS score was defined as the ratio of F50 (clonal expansion) to E x V (chaos), calculated using BLOSUM62-based TCRdist between CDR3 peptides within each V-J. Welch's t-statistics and random forest reduced 500 to 550 V-J features to around 14, which were used in a naive Bayes classifier (R e1071). No statistical method was used to set the sample size in advance, and investigators knew the group allocation. The paper reports TCR Vbeta CDR3 sequencing of over 130 peripheral blood samples: around 41 ophthalmopathy, about 75 hyperthyroidism and around 17 progressor patients.

The chain uses TRBV12-5 and TRBJ1-2, and possibly TRBD1, on 5 matching bases. The input for sequencing was peripheral blood mononuclear cells (PBMCs), taken at new diagnosis, from a patient treated with antithyroid drugs. This receptor was obtained from a woman between 40 and 65 years old with Graves disease. Donor details come from another sample of the same person, matched by shared clones. The CDR3 has the sequence CASAWGRMPNYGYTF. The nucleotide sequence is TGTGCTAGTGCCTGGGGCAGAATGCCTAACTATGGCTACACCTTC.